This T cell receptor (beta chain) is from a study of blood T cell repertoires in COVID-19 (dated by TCRdb to 2020 to 2022). The study in broad terms: Collaborator samples came from the United States, Italy and Spain and covered acute and convalescent phases of COVID-19. The dataset comprised deeply sampled blood TCRbeta repertoires from subjects exposed to, actively infected with, or recovered from COVID-19. Where available, HLA class I and class II types were obtained from metadata supplied by the sample provider rather than from assay-based typing. The prospective study material was composed of cDNA or gDNA derived from T cells, B-cell-depleted T cells, or PBMCs. A freely available public database, intended as a resource for researchers studying the immune response to SARS-CoV-2, is where the repertoires were released. The sample metadata nearly always contained a de-identified subject ID, COVID-19 status, age in years and sex. Samples were obtained from the ongoing ImmuneRACE study (first 160 participants) and from 1,200 or so subjects provided by 6 global collaborators.

With regard to this clone: There is no known antigen for this receptor. No much larger clonotype is one base removed from it; base qualities were not supplied.

The immunoSEQ Assay, a bias-controlled multiplex PCR, was used to amplify TCRbeta CDR3 regions from genomic DNA. In the original analysis: The number of nucleated cells in each sample was estimated from the amplification of reference gene primers within the assay. To quantify the absolute abundance of each unique TCRbeta CDR3 rearrangement, sequence reads were collapsed and filtered. For each sample, productive Simpson clonality was calculated as the square root of Simpson's diversity index across productive rearrangements. TCRdb holds this immuneACCESS table with in-frame rearrangements only. Some clones are missing; in checked studies, unresolved V genes explain under half, and the rest has no known cause. V and J calls and clone size are as listed in that table; D and trimming were resolved from the DNA. Within this sample are roughly 66,000 clones, with approximately 80% of them counted one time only. The ten largest clones represent roughly 6.7% of the sample.

CDR1 and CDR2, per the germline V gene, are SGHAT and FQNNGV. The junction carries 13 bases between V and J, which are trimmed by 3 bases and 10 bases respectively. The CDR3, from cysteine to phenylalanine, totals 14 residues. Only the CDR3 region is kept as DNA, spanning 42 bases read in frame from base 1. Paper-wide results and their limitations: The amount of clinical and demographic metadata varied by source and participant and was provided uncurated.

The collaborating institutions used their own protocols to collect whole blood in K2EDTA tubes. Collaborator samples were shipped for TCRbeta analysis as frozen whole blood, isolated PBMCs, or DNA extracted from either sample type. This clonotype was sampled from a man between 60 and 70 years old with acute or convalescent COVID-19. Sequenced sample: peripheral blood. The chain was built from TRBV11-2 and TRBJ1-6; the D gene remains uncertain. The nucleotides read TGTGCCAGCAGCTTTAATGGGGAGGGATCACCCCTCCACTTT. Translation gives CASSFNGEGSPLHF.